The 9 T cell receptor beta chains below were found in one sample sequenced in a study of CD8+CD57+ T cells in acquired aplastic anemia. The study profiled TCR beta VDJ and CDR3 using genomic DNA as template. TCRdb called the reads again in MiXCR, with one record for every CDR3 protein. The sample lists about 180,000 distinct CDR3 sequences, less than 50% occurring once. Patients chosen for sequencing had shown CD8+CD57+ cell expansion by flow cytometry. The sequenced sample was sorted CD4+, CD8+, or CD8+CD57+ T cells (not recorded which) from PBMCs. These receptors originate from a human donor with aplastic anemia.

About this clonotype itself: At one end the junction does not follow the germline gene, possibly because of a read error. V is TRBV20-1 and J is TRBJ1-4; D may be TRBD1 (5 bases). This CDR3 has 15 residues. The germline CDR1 and CDR2 sequences are DFQATT and SNEGSKA (reference sequence). For the CDR3, the DNA is TGCGGTGCTAGCCCCTTGGCAGGGTCGCATGGAAAACTGCTTTTT. Encoded protein: CGASPLAGSHGKLLF.

V usage is TRBV29-1 and J usage is TRBJ1-1; D unclear. The CDR3 extends over 10 amino acids. Germline V gene data show CDR1 as SQVTM and CDR2 as ANQGSEA. V was pared by 5 bases and J by 8 bases, with 9 bases between. The CDR3 DNA reads as TGCAGCGTTCGCAGAGCAGAAGCTTTCTTT. Its protein product is CSVRRAEAFF.

The chain carries TRBV12-3 or TRBV12-4 and TRBJ2-3, with TRBD2 matching 8 bases. V trimming: 6 bases; J trimming: 2 bases; junction bases outside the gene matches: 4. The CDR3 has 14 residues. CDR3 sequence reads: CASSKLAATDTQYF. DNA for the CDR3: TGTGCCAGCAGCAAACTAGCGGCCACAGATACGCAGTATTTT.

The CDR3 region has the DNA TGCAGCGTTGGGACAGTATCCTACGAGCAGTACTTC. Amino acids: CSVGTVSYEQYF. This rearrangement joins TRBV29-1 to TRBJ2-7; TRBD1 might be the D (6 bases). The V end lost 4 bases, the J end lost 1 base, and 8 bases lay between the germline ends. Per germline, CDR1 SQVTM and CDR2 ANQGSEA. The CDR3 extends over 12 amino acids.

The chain employs TRBV20-1 and TRBJ2-5; 9 bases agree with TRBD2. Germline CDR1 is DFQATT and CDR2 is SNEGSKA (reference sequence). CDR3 length: 14 residues. V lost 2 bases, J lost 3 bases, and 4 bases stayed unmatched. CDR3 nucleotide sequence: TGCAGTGCTAGACAAATAGCGGGGGAAGAGACCCAGTACTTC. Translation: CSARQIAGEETQYF.

This chain uses TRBV10-3 with TRBJ1-5; tentatively, D is TRBD1 (5 bases). The V gene lost 5 bases and the J gene lost 5 bases, with 16 bases spanning the gap. Germline CDR1 ENHRY, CDR2 SYGVKD. CDR3 length: 15 amino acids. The CDR3 here is CAISPVGGSDQPQHF. CDR3 nucleotide sequence: TGTGCCATCAGTCCCGTCGGGGGATCCGATCAGCCCCAGCATTTT.

The V gene is TRBV2, the J gene TRBJ1-2, with D perhaps matching TRBD1 (5 bases). V shed 7 bases and J shed 5 bases, with 14 bases lying between them. This CDR3 is 13 amino acids long. CDR1 is SNHLY and CDR2 is FYNNEI in the germline V gene. The CDR3 coding sequence is TGTGCCAGCACCCAGGGATTAGGTTATGGCTACACCTTC. Residues: CASTQGLGYGYTF.

A note on this clonotype: Given the absence of the conserved phenylalanine or tryptophan at the CDR3 end, a read error is likely. The DNA is omitted, as the CDR3 cannot be located on it reliably, and the CDR3 follows TCRdb's listing. The J gene is TRBJ2-2, the V gene TRBV2; the table's D gene call, TRBD1, was not cross checked with the DNA. Germline CDR1 SNHLY, CDR2 FYNNEI. The CDR3 region is 10 residues in length, termini included. The CDR3 spells CASSESGTFS.

Details on this clonotype: This could be a read error, since a much larger clone is one nucleotide away. The rearrangement links TRBV4-2 to TRBJ2-3, with D possibly called TRBD1 or TRBD2 (6 bases each). The CDR3 consists of 16 residues. The germline V and J ends were trimmed by 0 bases and 5 bases, with 15 bases remaining between them. The germline gives CDR1 LGHNA, CDR2 YNFKEQ. This CDR3 reads CASSQDGTGGIDTQYF. The DNA for the CDR3 is TGTGCCAGCAGCCAAGATGGTACCGGGGGCATAGATACGCAGTATTTT.